The 22 T cell receptor beta chains reported below all come from one sample, sequenced in a study of T cell responses to AZD1222 COVID-19 vaccine. Here immunoSEQ multiplex PCR was the method, and the copy in TCRdb shows in-frame clones only, minus some. The sample holds around 150,000 clones, 90% to 95% seen once. Sample: peripheral blood, taken 28 days after the second AZD1222 dose. The receptors stem from an adult who received the AZD1222 COVID-19 vaccine.

The V gene is TRBV25-1, the J gene TRBJ1-6; the match to TRBD1 covers 8 bases. The V gene's germline CDR1 is MGHDK and CDR2 SYGVNS. After removal of 2 bases from V and 9 bases from J, the junction contained 3 bases not matched to a gene. This CDR3 has 14 residues. CDR3 in DNA: TGTGCCAGCAGTGAAACAGGGGGTTTTTCACCCCTCCACTTT. It specifies CASSETGGFSPLHF.

This sequence joins TRBV25-1 and TRBJ1-1; D gene unclear. The CDR3 sequence is 13 residues long. The V end lost 1 base, the J end lost 2 bases, and 5 bases lay between the germline ends. Germline values: CDR1 MGHDK, CDR2 SYGVNS. The CDR3: CASSELGNTEAFF. CDR3 nucleotides: TGTGCCAGCAGTGAATTGGGAAACACTGAAGCTTTCTTT.

The rearrangement uses TRBV6-5 and TRBJ1-2; D remains unclear. The V and J ends lost 8 bases and 0 bases respectively, with 16 bases between them. Germline V gene sequence: CDR1 MNHEY, CDR2 SVGAGI. The CDR3 length is 15 residues. The CDR3 nucleotides are TGTGCCAGCCCGGCGGTCGGGGAAACTAACTATGGCTACACCTTC. Its translation is CASPAVGETNYGYTF.

The genes are TRBV19 and TRBJ2-7, with 7 nucleotides matching TRBD2. Looked up from germline, CDR1 is LNHDA and CDR2 is SQIVND (reference sequence). Losses at the gene ends were 3 bases for V and 7 bases for J; bases not matched to a gene: 9. The CDR3 consists of 14 residues. The CDR3 is CASSISAGLGEQYF. The DNA of the CDR3 is TGTGCCAGTAGTATCTCAGCGGGATTAGGGGAGCAGTACTTC.

The gene calls are TRBV15 and TRBJ1-5; D gene uncertain. The V end lost 0 bases, the J end lost 7 bases, and 10 bases lay between the germline ends. Germline V gene data show CDR1 as LNHNV and CDR2 as YYDKDF (reference sequence). The CDR3 is 14 amino acids. CDR3 loop: CATSRDRERQPQHF. The CDR3 DNA reads TGTGCCACCAGCAGAGATCGGGAGAGACAGCCCCAGCATTTT.

This chain connects TRBV3-1 (or the pseudogene TRBV3-2) to TRBJ2-1; D unclear. Germline CDR1 LGHDT, CDR2 YNNKEL (reference sequence). This CDR3 has 15 amino acids. Trimming left V 4 bases short and J 0 bases short, with 10 bases between. The CDR3 DNA reads TGTGCCAGCAGCCTGCTCCTGAGCTCCTACAATGAGCAGTTCTTC. This sequence encodes CASSLLLSSYNEQFF.

The chain is built from TRBV2 and TRBJ1-4; D remains unclear. Germline loops: CDR1 SNHLY, CDR2 FYNNEI. Trimming shortened V by 5 bases and J by 0 bases, and 13 bases separated the two germline ends. The CDR3 totals 16 residues. CDR3 coding DNA: TGTGCCAGCAGTCTAACGACGGCCGCAACTAATGAAAAACTGTTTTTT. Translated: CASSLTTAATNEKLFF.

This chain joins TRBV7-3 and TRBJ2-7, with D possibly being TRBD2 (6 bases). The CDR3 length is 14 residues. The germline gives CDR1 SGHTA, CDR2 FQGTGA. V was clipped by 4 bases and J by 1 base, with 11 bases between them. The DNA of the CDR3 is TGTGCCAGCAGCTCAAATAGCGGTTCCTACGAGCAGTACTTC. Translated, it gives CASSSNSGSYEQYF.

The rearrangement uses TRBV6-6 and TRBJ1-5, with TRBD1 matching 10 bases. V was pared by 6 bases and J by 3 bases, with 8 bases of the junction left unmatched. The germline gives CDR1 MNHNY, CDR2 SVGAGI (reference sequence). This CDR3 has 16 residues. The CDR3 spells CASSPLGTGANQPQHF. The CDR3 nucleotides read TGTGCCAGCAGCCCCCTCGGGACAGGGGCCAATCAGCCCCAGCATTTT.

The chain joins TRBV2 to TRBJ2-3; a weak D match, TRBD2 (6 bases). Germline V gene data show CDR1 as SNHLY and CDR2 as FYNNEI. Between the trimmed V and J ends, which lost 8 bases and 1 base, there was a span of 7 bases. This CDR3 spans 12 amino acids. The CDR3 loop is CASPGGTDTQYF. CDR3 bases: TGTGCCAGCCCGGGGGGCACAGATACGCAGTATTTT.

The J gene is TRBJ2-7, the V gene TRBV12-3 or TRBV12-4; D remains unclear. The CDR3 runs to 12 residues. The V gene lost 6 bases and the J gene lost 4 bases, with 10 bases spanning the gap. CDR3 DNA sequence: TGTGCCAGCAGCCTTGAAGGGTACGAGCAGTACTTC. Translated: CASSLEGYEQYF.

This clone showed up just a few times. The rearrangement uses TRBV19 and TRBJ1-1; possible D gene TRBD1, 5 bases. CDR3 length: 13 residues. Trimming took off 1 base at V and 14 bases at J, with 17 bases between the two ends. CDR1 and CDR2 from the germline V gene are LNHDA and SQIVND (reference sequence). CDR3 nucleotide sequence: TGTGCCAGTAGTATAGGGGGGAGACGGGCCGGGTTCTTT. Translated: CASSIGGRRAGFF.

The rearrangement links TRBV28 to TRBJ1-2; 10 positions match TRBD1. Germline assignment: CDR1 MDHEN and CDR2 SYDVKM. The CDR3 contains 14 residues. The junction had 10 bases not matched to a gene; V was cut back by 3 bases and J by 12 bases. The DNA for the CDR3 is TGTGCCAGCAGTTTCGTGTCGGGGACAGGGGTCCACACCTTC. As protein: CASSFVSGTGVHTF.

The chain links TRBV19 to TRBJ1-6; no definite D call. The CDR3 length is 14 residues. Germline-derived CDR1 and CDR2 are LNHDA and SQIVND (reference sequence). Trimming removed 3 bases from V and 7 bases from J, with 10 bases in between. The CDR3 reads CASSMSWGNSPLHF. The CDR3 DNA follows: TGTGCCAGTAGTATGTCCTGGGGAAATTCACCCCTCCACTTT.

The CDR3 sequence is CASSEGGQGASFYGYTF. The CDR3 coding sequence is TGTGCCAGCAGTGAAGGGGGACAGGGGGCCTCCTTCTATGGCTACACCTTC. V gene TRBV6-1 combines with J gene TRBJ1-2; 12 nucleotides align to TRBD1. This CDR3 has 17 amino acids. From germline, CDR1 is MNHNS and CDR2 SASEGT. J lost 4 bases, V lost 1 base, and 7 bases had no gene match.

This chain links TRBV7-2 with TRBJ2-7; D is unclear. Between the trimmed V and J ends, which lost 5 bases and 0 bases, there was a span of 11 bases. CDR3 length: 14 amino acids. In germline, CDR1 is SGHTA, CDR2 FQGNSA. Here the CDR3 reads CASSPIGFSYEQYF. The CDR3 region has the DNA TGTGCCAGCAGCCCGATAGGGTTCTCCTACGAGCAGTACTTC.

This clone was detected once. In nucleotides, the CDR3 is TGTGCCAGCAGCGTAGCAGGGGACACCATATATTTT. Translating gives CASSVAGDTIYF. The chain joins TRBV9 to TRBJ1-3, with D possibly being TRBD1 (6 bases). The germline gives CDR1 SGDLS, CDR2 YYNGEE. V lost 0 bases and J lost 8, with 6 bases in between. The CDR3 spans 12 residues.

The rearrangement uses TRBV12-3 or TRBV12-4 and TRBJ1-6; D uncertain. This CDR3 is 13 amino acids long. The V end lost 0 bases, the J end lost 9 bases, and 6 bases lay between the germline ends. The CDR3 sequence: CASSLAEGSPLHF. CDR3 sequence (DNA): TGTGCCAGCAGTTTAGCTGAGGGTTCACCCCTCCACTTT.

V usage is TRBV7-8 and J usage is TRBJ2-3, with D hard to call. Looked up from germline, CDR1 is SGHVS and CDR2 is FQNEAQ. V gave up 2 bases and J gave up 1 base, with 7 bases separating them. The CDR3 is 14 residues long. The chain's CDR3 is CASSLLVGTDTQYF. CDR3 DNA sequence: TGTGCCAGCAGCTTATTGGTCGGCACAGATACGCAGTATTTT.

The CDR3 sequence: CASSIRTRVRNTEAFF. The CDR3 nucleotides are TGTGCCAGTAGTATCAGAACCAGGGTACGGAACACTGAAGCTTTCTTT. This chain uses TRBV19 with TRBJ1-1, with a possible D match to TRBD1 (5 bases). V was trimmed by 3 bases and J by 1 base, leaving 15 bases between them. The CDR3 totals 16 residues. Per germline, CDR1 LNHDA and CDR2 SQIVND (reference sequence).

V gene TRBV30 combines with J gene TRBJ1-2; the D is unclear. The CDR3 spans 14 residues. V was cut by 0 bases and J by 2 bases, with 10 bases left in between. The germline CDR1 and CDR2 sequences are GTSNPN and SVGIG (reference sequence). CDR3 sequence (DNA): TGTGCCTGGAGTGTTGTGACAAGAAACTATGGCTACACCTTC. Translation gives CAWSVVTRNYGYTF.

This chain connects TRBV19 to TRBJ1-2, with D possibly being TRBD1 (6 bases). Germline loops: CDR1 LNHDA, CDR2 SQIVND (reference sequence). V was shortened by 5 bases and J by 8 bases, with 15 bases between the two germline ends. This CDR3 is 13 amino acids long. The CDR3 reads CASSRTGRHGYTF. The CDR3 coding sequence is TGTGCCAGTAGTCGAACAGGGAGGCACGGCTACACCTTC. The full variable domain, with the rest looked up from reference TRBV19 and TRBJ1-2, is DGGITQSPKYLFRKEGQNVTLSCEQNLNHDAMYWYRQDPGQGLRLIYYSQIVNDFQKGDIAEGYSVSREKKESFPLTVTSAQKNPTAFYLCASSRTGRHGYTFGSGTRLTVV.